This T cell receptor beta chain originates from a study of shared clonotypes between healthy human individuals (TCRdb year 2020). Regarding the research as a whole: The cohort included three men and two women between 18 and 49 years of age. Between about 0.8 and 8.9 billion PBMCs per donor were obtained by leukapheresis. To estimate repertoire size and how much clonotypes are shared between individuals, the study performed deep sequencing of blood TCR repertoires from about 5 healthy adults. Per donor, three plates each were used for CD4 naive and CD4 memory, two for CD8 naive, and one for CD8 memory. To increase sequencing depth and limit assay-specific biases, different laboratories used diverse techniques to prepare libraries and sequence TCR repertoires.

CDR1 and CDR2, per the germline V gene (reference sequence), are MNHEY and SMNVEV. The CDR3 contains 11 residues, cysteine and phenylalanine counted. Only the CDR3 DNA is retained, 33 bases long and in frame from the first base. V loses 6 bases, J loses 3 bases, and the germline ends lie 5 bases apart. About this clone itself: Its antigen remains unidentified. The sample holds no much larger clone one base away, and base qualities are not on file.

TCR CDR3 regions were amplified from genomic DNA by multiplex PCR using the deep immunoSEQ assay. Extracted genomic DNA from each cell subset was spread evenly across all wells of several immunoSEQ 96-well plates, with each plate serving as a replicate. For sorted subsets, each replicate PCR was loaded with approximately 200 ng genomic DNA, equivalent to 25,000 to 30,000 T cell genomes. Purified libraries were measured with a Qubit 3.0 fluorometer, size-checked on a Bioanalyzer 2100, and measured again with the KAPA Library Quantification kit. Every immunoSEQ 96-well plate was sequenced on a dedicated single-read 150-cycle Illumina NextSeq 550 flow cell. The source study handled its data this way. Because the immunoSEQ output included only junctional sequences and no quality scores, the filtering could not be the same as the filtering used for full-length reads. Sequences were annotated with PyIR, a Python wrapper for IgBLAST v1.9, and V/J genes and CDR3 were assigned using IMGT germline references. Reads were removed for weak V/J assignments (E-value above 1e-6), missing CDR3, stop codons, out-of-frame junctions, or ambiguous translated residues. V3J clonotypes were defined as sequences sharing the same inferred V gene, J gene, and CDR3 amino acid sequence. Percentage overlap between repertoires was computed as shared unique clonotypes divided by the size of the smaller repertoire. Three approaches were used to assess repertoire richness: RTK rarefaction, the Chao1 estimator, and Recon v2.1 estimates of unobserved clonotypes. Generation probabilities for all TCRbeta clonotypes obtained by the gDNA method from a handful of donors were computed using OLGA. The clones in this table, taken by TCRdb from immuneACCESS, are in-frame only. Not every clone is retained; where verified, under half of the shortfall comes from an unresolved V gene, and the cause of the rest is unknown. The V and J calls and clone size are taken from that table; D and trimming were inferred from the DNA. The sample yields about 2.1 million clones; around 95% were counted once. Around 1.7% of the sample rests with the top ten.

Overall results and qualifications from the work: Incomplete sequencing was indicated by rarefaction of sorted-subset datasets, despite the large sequencing depth. Around 5.4% of naive CD4, around 3.6% of naive CD8, 2% to 2.5% of memory CD4, and roughly 0.4% of memory CD8 clonotypes were shared across several donors. Because the study included only a small number of donors, the genetic and exposure-history diversity represented was limited. Based on pairwise subsampling, the degree of clonotype sharing among donors was expected to be affected by sequencing depth. Only blood was sampled, and tissue TCR repertoires likely differ from those in blood. Clonotypes shared by all four sorted-subset donors showed higher generation probabilities than non-shared clonotypes. Larger estimated clonotype richness was generally found for naive subsets than for memory subsets.

CD8 naive samples were CD45RO-negative cells positively selected for CCR7, giving a CD45RA+CCR7+ population that excluded TemRA cells. The donors were healthy, HIV-negative adults who had no recently reported acute infections or vaccinations. Every donor was a Caucasian adult residing in Nashville, Tennessee, USA. Blood was collected by leukapheresis, and PBMCs were isolated by Ficoll-Histopaque density gradient centrifugation and then cryopreserved in liquid nitrogen vapor phase. Purity and quantity of every magnetically sorted T cell population were checked by analytical flow cytometry. Genomic DNA was isolated from each sorted fraction and quantified by UV absorbance on a Nanodrop 2000c.

The chain is assembled from TRBV27 and TRBJ2-5, with the identity of the D gene unclear. The source of this sequence is a young man in good health. Some clones in this sample may be carry-over from other donors' samples. Sequencing used naive CD8+ T cells from PBMCs. The cell subset or site label, as the study defines it: CD45RA+CCR7+. The CDR3 protein: CASSPKETQYF. At the DNA level, the sequence is TGTGCCAGCAGCCCGAAAGAGACCCAGTACTTC.